A selection of T cell receptor beta chains follows, all from one sample in a study of T cell changes during pregnancy in multiple sclerosis. Clones were sequenced by immunoSEQ multiplex PCR, and TCRdb holds only the in-frame ones, with some missing. This sample has tens of thousands of clones, with approximately 95% found just once. This sample comprised CD4+ T cells from peripheral blood mononuclear cells, obtained after pregnancy. The receptors were gathered from a female donor with multiple sclerosis, enrolled in a pregnancy study. Each CDR3 is given with its conserved first and last residue. The order of the fields is J gene, clone size, V gene, D gene, CDR3 protein, CDR3 DNA. D genes are given only for firm matches. Rows may omit the clone size; those that give it use once, few, many or a size class.

TRBJ2-1 | NA | TRBV7-8 | TRBD2 | CASSLVRANFNGRSNEQFF | TGTGCCAGCAGCTTAGTGCGTGCGAACTTCAACGGGAGGTCGAATGAGCAGTTCTTC
TRBJ1-1 | NA | TRBV7-2 | NA | CASSLVGATGMNTEAFF | TGTGCCAGCAGCTTAGTGGGGGCAACTGGGATGAACACTGAAGCTTTCTTT
TRBJ1-2 | NA | TRBV5-6 | NA | CASSLASVSYGYTF | TGTGCCAGCAGCTTGGCGTCTGTGAGTTATGGCTACACCTTC
TRBJ2-3 | NA | TRBV19 | TRBD2 | CATEKTSGETTDTQYF | TGTGCCACCGAAAAGACTAGCGGGGAGACCACAGATACGCAGTATTTT
TRBJ2-7 | NA | TRBV7-2 | TRBD2 | CASTYGGGYEQYF | TGTGCCAGCACCTACGGGGGAGGGTACGAGCAGTACTTC
TRBJ2-5 | NA | TRBV30 | NA | CAWSRDRRQETQYF | TGTGCCTGGAGTCGAGACAGAAGACAAGAGACCCAGTACTTC
TRBJ2-2 | NA | TRBV4-2 | TRBD2 | CASSWGGEPPGELFF | TGTGCCAGCAGTTGGGGGGGTGAACCCCCCGGGGAGCTGTTTTTT
TRBJ2-7 | NA | TRBV2 | NA | CASSVLNEQYF | TGTGCCAGCAGTGTTTTAAACGAGCAGTACTTC
TRBJ2-6 | NA | TRBV19 | TRBD1 | CASKIAGQGISGANVLTF | TGTGCCAGTAAGATCGCGGGACAGGGAATTTCTGGGGCCAACGTCCTGACTTTC
TRBJ2-6 | NA | TRBV29-1 | NA | CSVAQGWDGANVLTF | TGCAGCGTTGCACAGGGTTGGGATGGGGCCAACGTCCTGACTTTC
TRBJ2-5 | NA | TRBV5-5 | NA | CASLPEGPRGWETQYF | TGTGCCAGCCTCCCGGAGGGCCCTCGAGGGTGGGAGACCCAGTACTTC
TRBJ2-7 | NA | TRBV19 | NA | CASSSGLGTYEQYF | TGTGCCAGTAGCTCGGGACTCGGAACCTACGAGCAGTACTTC
TRBJ2-7 | NA | TRBV27 | NA | CASSFSGGSYEQYF | TGTGCCAGCAGTTTTTCCGGGGGCTCCTACGAGCAGTACTTC
TRBJ2-3 | NA | TRBV5-8 | NA | CASSLGEGGGGTQYF | TGTGCCAGCAGCTTGGGTGAGGGAGGCGGAGGTACGCAGTATTTT
TRBJ1-2 | NA | TRBV28 | TRBD1 | CASSKTGKFGYTF | TGTGCCAGCAGCAAGACAGGGAAATTTGGCTACACCTTC
TRBJ1-1 | NA | TRBV29-1 | NA | CSVAYTSKRGTEAFF | TGCAGCGTTGCTTATACCTCCAAACGGGGCACTGAAGCTTTCTTT
TRBJ1-2 | once | TRBV5-5 | TRBD1 | CASSLLGTGGSYGYTF | TGTGCCAGCAGCTTGCTTGGGACAGGGGGTTCCTATGGCTACACCTTC
TRBJ2-1 | NA | TRBV6-4 | TRBD1 | CASSGRTGSSYNEQFF | TGTGCCAGCAGTGGCCGGACAGGCAGCTCCTACAATGAGCAGTTCTTC
TRBJ2-1 | NA | TRBV4-3 | TRBD2 | CASSRLAAYNEQFF | TGCGCCAGCAGCCGCCTAGCGGCCTACAATGAGCAGTTCTTC
TRBJ2-3 | once | TRBV11-2 | NA | CASSLRERSGVDTQYF | TGTGCCAGCAGCTTAAGGGAGAGATCGGGGGTGGATACGCAGTATTTT
TRBJ2-1 | NA | TRBV6-1 | TRBD2 | CASSETPLAGGPGEQFF | TGTGCCAGCAGTGAAACGCCACTAGCGGGAGGGCCGGGTGAGCAGTTCTTC
TRBJ2-5 | NA | TRBV28 | NA | CASSFNYGEETQYF | TGTGCCAGCAGTTTCAATTACGGTGAAGAGACCCAGTACTTC
TRBJ2-1 | NA | TRBV28 | NA | CATLESSYNEQFF | TGTGCCACCCTAGAGAGCTCCTACAATGAGCAGTTCTTC
TRBJ2-1 | NA | TRBV5-4 | TRBD2 | CASSTRLAGRPEQFF | TGTGCCAGCAGCACAAGACTAGCGGGACGTCCTGAGCAGTTCTTC
TRBJ2-7 | NA | TRBV30 | NA | CAWRGWTDPYEQYF | TGTGCCTGGAGAGGCTGGACAGACCCCTACGAGCAGTACTTC
TRBJ2-1 | NA | TRBV29-1 | TRBD2 | CSVRRGGNEQFF | TGCAGCGTTAGGCGGGGGGGCAATGAGCAGTTCTTC
TRBJ1-1 | few | TRBV2 | NA | CASSPGEQGFF | TGTGCCAGCAGTCCTGGCGAACAGGGTTTCTTT
TRBJ2-2 | NA | TRBV9 | NA | CASSVGTLHRELFF | TGTGCCAGCAGCGTAGGGACTCTTCACCGGGAGCTGTTTTTT
TRBJ2-7 | NA | TRBV7-9 | TRBD1 | CASSSRTGGYEQYF | TGTGCCAGCAGCTCACGGACAGGGGGCTACGAGCAGTACTTC
TRBJ2-7 | NA | TRBV28 | NA | CASSPQLGLRSYEQYF | TGTGCCAGCAGTCCACAATTGGGACTCCGCTCCTACGAGCAGTACTTC
TRBJ2-7 | NA | TRBV6-1 | TRBD2 | CASRLAGSNDYEQYF | TGTGCCAGCAGACTAGCGGGATCTAACGACTACGAGCAGTACTTC
TRBJ2-2 | NA | TRBV6-1 | TRBD2 | CASSELAGGPAGELFF | TGTGCCAGCAGTGAACTAGCGGGAGGGCCGGCCGGGGAGCTGTTTTTT
TRBJ2-1 | NA | TRBV11-3 | NA | CASSLGGRRYNEQFF | TGTGCCAGCAGCTTGGGGGGGCGCCGGTACAATGAGCAGTTCTTC
TRBJ2-3 | NA | TRBV18 | NA | CASSPVTSTDTQYF | TGTGCCAGCTCACCGGTTACTAGCACAGATACGCAGTATTTT
TRBJ2-5 | NA | TRBV29-1 | TRBD2 | CSVSPSGRTQTQYF | TGCAGCGTTTCCCCTAGCGGGAGGACCCAGACCCAGTACTTC
TRBJ2-2 | NA | TRBV7-9 | NA | CASSTNQGHTGELFF | TGTGCCAGCAGCACCAACCAGGGCCACACCGGGGAGCTGTTTTTT
TRBJ1-4 | NA | TRBV29-1 | NA | CSVGGVRAKKLFF | TGCAGCGTTGGGGGTGTCAGGGCGAAAAAACTGTTTTTT
TRBJ2-1 | NA | TRBV9 | NA | CASSVAGSFGEQFF | TGTGCCAGCAGCGTAGCGGGTAGCTTCGGTGAGCAGTTCTTC
TRBJ2-1 | NA | TRBV9 | TRBD2 | CASSEGGLVGNEQFF | TGTGCCAGCAGCGAGGGGGGACTAGTGGGAAATGAGCAGTTCTTC
TRBJ2-1 | NA | TRBV19 | TRBD2 | CASSTGTSGYYNEQFF | TGTGCCAGTAGTACAGGGACTAGCGGGTATTACAATGAGCAGTTCTTC
TRBJ2-5 | NA | TRBV18 | NA | CASGQKETQYF | TGTGCCAGCGGACAGAAAGAGACCCAGTACTTC
TRBJ2-7 | NA | TRBV12-2 | NA | CASRLAAGTSGGGGLPYEQYF | TGTGCAAGTCGCTTAGCGGCCGGGACTAGCGGGGGAGGGGGTCTACCCTACGAGCAGTACTTC
TRBJ2-3 | NA | TRBV10-3 | TRBD2 | CAISRLAGTSTDTQYF | TGTGCCATCAGTCGGCTAGCGGGGACTAGCACAGATACGCAGTATTTT
TRBJ2-5 | NA | TRBV28 | TRBD1 | CASTFLDRGQETQYF | TGTGCCAGCACCTTCCTCGACAGGGGGCAGGAGACCCAGTACTTC
TRBJ2-4 | NA | TRBV28 | NA | CASTSPDRQNIQYF | TGTGCCAGCACCAGCCCGGACAGACAAAACATTCAGTACTTC
TRBJ2-3 | NA | TRBV7-2 | NA | CASSPAGRSTDTQYF | TGTGCCAGCAGCCCCGCGGGCCGAAGCACAGATACGCAGTATTTT
TRBJ2-1 | NA | TRBV6-1 | NA | CASSEALTSVGGIF | TGTGCCAGCAGTGAAGCGCTTACGTCTGTTGGCGGTATCTTC